This T cell receptor beta chain is drawn from a study of blood T cell repertoires in COVID-19. TCRdb's copy holds only in-frame clones and misses some; the assay was immunoSEQ multiplex PCR. The top ten clones hold under 4% of a sample with 350,000 to 450,000 clones, roughly 85% of them seen once. The specimen sequenced was peripheral blood. The TCR originated in a woman under 30 with acute or convalescent COVID-19.

The CDR3 loop reads CSGTGGVGTEAFF. CDR3 DNA sequence: TGCAGCGGAACAGGGGGCGTCGGGACTGAAGCTTTCTTT. This chain uses TRBV29-1 with TRBJ1-1, with 9 nucleotides matching TRBD1. CDR1 and CDR2 from the germline V gene are SQVTM and ANQGSEA. The V and J ends lost 7 bases and 5 bases, in that order; junction bases with no gene match: 8. CDR3 length: 13 residues.